One sample yielded the 31 T cell receptor beta chains listed below, sequenced in a study of human T cells and chemical hapten exposure. TCRdb used MiXCR to reprocess the RACE reads, holding one entry per CDR3 protein. The table has 330,000 or so distinct CDR3 sequences, around 6% seen once. Regarding time point: patch test 2, 6 weeks after DPC sensitization. Treatment here: therapeutic diphenylcyclopropenone sensitization with weekly scalp DPC. Sample: whole blood, taken in connection with sensitization to the hapten diphenylcyclopropenone (DPC). The receptors were gathered from a woman aged 18-29 years with alopecia areata. Some clones in this sample may be carry-over from other donors' samples.

On this clonotype: At one end, the junction sequence differs from germline, possibly due to a read error. This chain links TRBV7-7 with TRBJ1-1; possibly TRBD1 for D (5 bases). Germline V gene lookup returns CDR1 SSHAT and CDR2 FNYEAQ (reference sequence). The CDR3 is 16 amino acids. The CDR3 spells CASSLNKTVVNTEAFF. DNA of the CDR3: TGTGCTAGCAGCTTAAATAAGACAGTTGTGAACACTGAAGCTTTCTTT.

The chain couples TRBV25-1 to TRBJ2-7; D not resolved. Germline V gives CDR1 MGHDK, CDR2 SYGVNS. The CDR3 is 14 residues long. V lost 7 bases and J lost 3, with 16 bases in between. The CDR3 reads CASTPDYGGYEQYF. The DNA for the CDR3 is TGTGCCAGCACCCCGGATTATGGCGGCTACGAGCAGTACTTC.

This clonotype has at least ten counts. The chain joins TRBV10-3 to TRBJ2-5; D may be TRBD1 (5 bases). This CDR3 contains 12 residues. CDR1 ENHRY and CDR2 SYGVKD come from the germline V gene. The V end lost 4 bases, the J end lost 5 bases, and 8 bases lay between the germline ends. In DNA form, the CDR3 reads TGTGCCATCAGTGGGACAAGTGAGACCCAGTACTTC. It encodes CAISGTSETQYF.

This chain links TRBV25-1 with TRBJ2-2; 8 positions agree with TRBD1. Trimming cost V 8 bases and J 3 bases; bases outside gene matches: 17. CDR3 length equals 18 residues. Germline V gene data show CDR1 as MGHDK and CDR2 as SYGVNS. The CDR3: CASSEEDRVVRDTGELFF. Written as DNA, the CDR3 is TGTGCCAGCTCCGAGGAGGACAGGGTTGTAAGGGACACCGGGGAGCTGTTTTTT.

This clonotype was recorded at least ten times. The chain employs TRBV6-2 or TRBV6-3 and TRBJ2-7, with a possible D match to TRBD2 (5 bases). This CDR3 is 15 amino acids long. In germline, CDR1 is MNHEY, CDR2 SVGEGT. Trimming removed 2 bases at V and 0 bases at J, with 11 bases between. CDR3 bases: TGTGCCAGCAGTTACGGCGGGCCTAGCTCCTACGAGCAGTACTTC. Protein: CASSYGGPSSYEQYF.

This chain uses TRBV2 with TRBJ2-3, with D tentatively TRBD1 or TRBD2 (5 bases each). This CDR3 has 13 residues. Germline V CDR1 and CDR2: SNHLY, FYNNEI. V lost 8 bases and J 3 bases, leaving 12 bases between the germline ends. CDR3 sequence: CASPKGSTDTQYF. The CDR3 DNA sequence: TGTGCCAGCCCCAAGGGGAGTACAGATACGCAGTATTTT.

The chain recombines TRBV20-1 with TRBJ2-7, with a possible D match to TRBD1 (5 bases). This CDR3 is 16 amino acids long. From germline, CDR1 is DFQATT and CDR2 SNEGSKA (reference sequence). V gave up 0 bases and J gave up 3 bases, with 18 bases separating them. In nucleotides, the CDR3 is TGCAGTGCTAGAGATACTCAGGGTCGGTCTAGCTACGAGCAGTACTTC. Amino acid sequence: CSARDTQGRSSYEQYF.

V usage is TRBV25-1 and J usage is TRBJ2-5; D call uncertain. Germline loops: CDR1 MGHDK, CDR2 SYGVNS. The V end lost 2 bases, the J end lost 3 bases, and 10 bases lay between the germline ends. This CDR3 is built from 14 residues. The CDR3 here is CASSEGEREETQYF. CDR3 nucleotides: TGTGCCAGCAGTGAAGGTGAAAGGGAAGAGACCCAGTACTTC.

V gene TRBV6-2 or TRBV6-3 combines with J gene TRBJ2-3, with 7 bases matching TRBD1. CDR3 size: 18 residues. Germline V lookup: CDR1 MNHEY, CDR2 SVGEGT. V trimming: 4 bases; J trimming: 0 bases; junction bases outside the gene matches: 13. CDR3: CASSFDRRDRVSTDTQYF. DNA for the CDR3: TGTGCCAGCAGTTTCGATCGAAGGGACAGAGTTAGCACAGATACGCAGTATTTT.

This clonotype was seen only a few times. V is TRBV7-9 and J is TRBJ2-1; either TRBD1 or TRBD2 may supply D (5 bases each). This CDR3 is built from 16 residues. The germline V gene has CDR1 SEHNR and CDR2 FQNEAQ (reference sequence). V lost 2 bases and J 6 bases, leaving 17 bases between the germline ends. CDR3 coding DNA: TGTGCCAGCAGCTTATTACCCGGGACCCCCGGCAATGAGCAGTTCTTC. Translated, it gives CASSLLPGTPGNEQFF.

This clonotype was seen at least ten times. The rearrangement uses TRBV10-3 and TRBJ1-1; maybe TRBD1 (5 bases). Germline loops: CDR1 ENHRY, CDR2 SYGVKD. V lost 2 bases and J lost 11, with 12 bases in between. The CDR3 is 12 residues long. The CDR3 spells CAISEEKGRAFF. DNA for the CDR3: TGTGCCATCAGTGAGGAAAAGGGGAGGGCTTTCTTT.

The chain recombines TRBV3-1 with TRBJ1-6; weak D call: TRBD1 (5 bases). V lost 1 base to trimming and J lost 0 bases, with 10 bases between them. Germline assignment: CDR1 LGHDT and CDR2 YNNKEL (reference sequence). This CDR3 contains 17 residues. CDR3 loop: CASSQASGGSYNSPLHF. In nucleotides, the CDR3 is TGTGCCAGCAGCCAAGCATCTGGGGGCTCCTATAATTCACCCCTCCACTTT.

This clonotype was picked up a small number of times. The rearrangement uses TRBV21-1 and TRBJ2-5. TRBV21-1 has pseudogene status. The CDR3 is 12 amino acids. CDR3 in amino acids: CASSKVRETQYF. Written as DNA, the CDR3 is TGTGCCAGCAGCAAAGTCCGAGAGACCCAGTACTTC.

This clonotype was observed many times. The chain carries TRBV7-2 and TRBJ1-2; D uncertain. This CDR3 contains 14 residues. Germline values: CDR1 SGHTA, CDR2 FQGNSA. Trimming cost V 2 bases and J 6 bases, with 13 bases left between them. The CDR3, as DNA: TGTGCCAGCAGCTTAAACGGGAAAATGAATGGCTACACCTTC. Translation: CASSLNGKMNGYTF.

This clonotype was counted ten times or more. The chain joins TRBV5-5 to TRBJ1-2, with D unresolved. The germline V and J ends were trimmed by 4 bases and 3 bases, with 13 bases remaining between them. Germline V gene lookup returns CDR1 SGHKS and CDR2 YYEKEE (reference sequence). This CDR3 is built from 14 residues. The CDR3 DNA reads as TGTGCCAGCAGCGAGGCTATGGCGGACTATGGCTACACCTTC. This translates into CASSEAMADYGYTF.

At least ten counts were recorded for this clonotype. The chain carries TRBV4-3 and TRBJ1-2, with D possibly being TRBD1 (6 bases). Between the trimmed V and J ends, which lost 1 base and 5 bases, there was a span of 11 bases. The CDR3 covers 14 residues. CDR1 and CDR2 from the germline V gene are LGHNA and YSLEER. The CDR3 here is CASSQGTATYGYTF. Written as DNA, the CDR3 is TGCGCCAGCAGCCAAGGGACAGCGACGTATGGCTACACCTTC.

The table lists this clonotype with many counts. The chain uses TRBV5-4 and TRBJ1-4, with 8 bases fitting TRBD1. The CDR3 extends over 13 amino acids. CDR1 and CDR2 from the germline V gene are SGHNT and YYREEE (reference sequence). After removal of 7 bases from V and 6 bases from J, the junction contained 5 bases not matched to a gene. CDR3 loop: CASSDRGDEKLFF. CDR3 coding DNA: TGTGCCAGCTCCGACAGGGGAGATGAAAAACTGTTTTTT.

This chain connects TRBV29-1 to TRBJ1-2; D is undetermined. V was cut by 6 bases and J by 1 base, with 12 bases left in between. The CDR3 is made up of 13 amino acids. Germline V gives CDR1 SQVTM, CDR2 ANQGSEA. In DNA, the CDR3 is TGCAGCGTCCGAGAGCTGGTTAACTATGGCTACACCTTC. Its protein product is CSVRELVNYGYTF.

This clonotype occurred many times. The chain employs TRBV7-2 and TRBJ1-5; D is unresolved. The CDR3 has 15 amino acids. V lost 0 bases and J 5 bases, leaving 11 bases between the germline ends. CDR1 is SGHTA and CDR2 is FQGNSA in the germline V gene. Written as DNA, the CDR3 is TGTGCCAGCAGCTTAGCGAAGCGGGTAGATCAGCCCCAGCATTTT. Translation: CASSLAKRVDQPQHF.

This sequence joins TRBV5-1 and TRBJ2-3; the match to TRBD1 covers 8 bases. V was pared by 4 bases and J by 4 bases, with 11 bases of the junction left unmatched. Looked up from germline, CDR1 is SGHRS and CDR2 is YFSETQ. CDR3 length: 16 amino acids. CDR3 bases: TGCGCCAGCAGCCGGCTCGGGACAGGACAAGCAGATACGCAGTATTTT. It specifies CASSRLGTGQADTQYF.

The table lists this clonotype with a few counts. The chain joins TRBV4-2 to TRBJ1-2; 10 nucleotides agree with TRBD1. Germline values: CDR1 LGHNA, CDR2 YNFKEQ. CDR3 length equals 17 residues. Trimming removed 3 bases from V and 5 bases from J; junction bases left unmatched: 12. Here the CDR3 reads CASSQDQGQGIGYGYTF. CDR3 nucleotide sequence: TGTGCCAGCAGCCAGGATCAGGGACAGGGGATAGGGTATGGCTACACCTTC.

This chain connects TRBV10-3 to TRBJ1-4, with 7 nucleotides matching TRBD1. From germline, CDR1 is ENHRY and CDR2 SYGVKD. V shed 3 bases, J shed 8 bases, and the junction held 15 bases outside the gene matches. The CDR3 is made up of 17 amino acids. The CDR3 sequence: CAISDYDSSGGEEKLFF. CDR3 nucleotide sequence: TGTGCCATCAGTGACTACGACTCCTCAGGGGGTGAGGAAAAACTGTTTTTT.

This rearrangement joins TRBV20-1 to TRBJ2-7; 11 nucleotides match TRBD1. This CDR3 contains 15 residues. After removal of 1 base from V and 3 bases from J, the junction contained 5 bases not matched to a gene. In germline, CDR1 is DFQATT, CDR2 SNEGSKA (reference sequence). In nucleotides, the CDR3 is TGCAGTGCTAGAGTCGGGACAGGGGGATTCTACGAGCAGTACTTC. Protein product: CSARVGTGGFYEQYF.

This clonotype was observed a few times. This chain links TRBV6-5 with TRBJ1-1; 8 nucleotides agree with TRBD1. The CDR3 spans 16 residues. Looked up from germline, CDR1 is MNHEY and CDR2 is SVGAGI. Germline trimming cut 5 bases from V and 6 bases from J; bases unmatched to any gene: 14. The chain's CDR3 is CASSIGPRTGSSEAFF. DNA of the CDR3: TGTGCCAGCAGTATAGGACCGAGGACAGGGTCCTCTGAAGCTTTCTTT.

This clonotype was picked up many times. This chain uses TRBV4-3 with TRBJ2-7, with D perhaps assigned TRBD1 or TRBD2 (5 bases each). CDR3 length equals 16 residues. The ends were cut back, 1 base at V and 2 bases at J, with 15 bases in the middle. Germline CDR1 LGHNA, CDR2 YSLEER. The CDR3 loop reads CASSQVVWDHPYEQYF. The CDR3 DNA is TGCGCCAGCAGCCAAGTTGTATGGGACCACCCCTACGAGCAGTACTTC.

J is TRBJ1-1 and V is TRBV7-3, with unresolved D. Trimming left V 6 bases short and J 0 bases short, with 8 bases between. This CDR3 has 13 amino acids. CDR1 and CDR2 from the germline V gene are SGHTA and FQGTGA. The CDR3 is CASSFEMNTEAFF. As DNA, the CDR3 is TGTGCCAGCAGTTTTGAGATGAACACTGAAGCTTTCTTT.

There are a few counts of this clonotype. The V gene is TRBV5-1, the J gene TRBJ2-3, with TRBD2 identical over 9 bases. CDR1 and CDR2 from the germline V gene are SGHRS and YFSETQ. The CDR3 totals 13 residues. Unmatched junction bases numbered 6, after V lost 0 bases and J lost 13 bases. The CDR3, as DNA: TGCGCCAGCAGCTTGGAGACTAGCGGAAAAAAGTATTTT. It is translated as CASSLETSGKKYF.

V and J are TRBV15 and TRBJ2-1, with D possibly matching TRBD1 (6 bases). In germline, CDR1 is LNHNV, CDR2 YYDKDF (reference sequence). The V and J ends lost 3 bases and 3 bases respectively, with 15 bases between them. The length of the CDR3 is 16 residues. This chain's CDR3 is CATSRAAGAVYNEQFF. CDR3 in DNA: TGTGCCACCAGCAGGGCAGCAGGGGCCGTCTACAATGAGCAGTTCTTC.

V usage is TRBV7-2 and J usage is TRBJ1-3; TRBD1 might be the D (6 bases). Germline V gives CDR1 SGHTA, CDR2 FQGNSA. Trimming removed 5 bases at V and 3 bases at J, with 14 bases between. The CDR3 sequence is 15 residues long. The CDR3 DNA reads TGTGCCAGCAGCCAAGGGGGAACGGGTGGAAACACCATATATTTT. This gives the protein CASSQGGTGGNTIYF.

This chain uses TRBV20-1 with TRBJ2-7, with 11 bases lining up with TRBD2. After removal of 5 bases from V and 9 bases from J, the junction contained 18 bases not matched to a gene. Germline V lookup: CDR1 DFQATT, CDR2 SNEGSKA (reference sequence). This CDR3 is built from 16 residues. The DNA for the CDR3 is TGCAGTGCTCCCACCGGGACTAGCGGTCTTAGACTCGGGCAGTACTTC. Translating it yields CSAPTGTSGLRLGQYF.

A note on this clonotype: The CDR3 end shows no conserved phenylalanine or tryptophan, and so a read error is likely. The chain joins TRBV27 to TRBJ1-5; D is unclear. V lost 0 bases and J lost 4, with 4 bases in between. CDR3 length equals 13 residues. Germline V lookup: CDR1 MNHEY, CDR2 SMNVEV (reference sequence). The CDR3 is CASSLSGNQPQHI. CDR3 DNA: TGTGCCAGCAGTTTATCGGGGAATCAGCCCCAGCATATT.